Listed here are 10 T cell receptor beta chains from one sample, sequenced in a study of CD8 T cells in ankylosing spondylitis. TCRdb fed the 5' RACE reads into MiXCR, producing one record per CDR3 protein. The table lists approximately 30,000 distinct CDR3 sequences, over 6.5% of them singletons, with around 30% in the top ten. Input material: blood. The receptors were sampled from a male donor with ankylosing spondylitis or in good health (not recorded which).

This clonotype was observed many times. This rearrangement joins TRBV4-1 to TRBJ1-4, with 9 bases fitting TRBD1. CDR1 and CDR2 (germline): MGHRA, YSYEKL. V lost 4 bases, J lost 0 bases, and 6 bases stayed unmatched. This CDR3 comprises 17 residues. In nucleotides, the CDR3 is TGCGCCAGCAGCCCGCAGGGACAGGGTTCAACTAATGAAAAACTGTTTTTT. Translated, it gives CASSPQGQGSTNEKLFF.

This clonotype was seen more than once but under ten times. This CDR3 reads CSVEWGVNEQFF. The CDR3 nucleotides are TGCAGCGTTGAATGGGGCGTCAATGAGCAGTTCTTC. The chain employs TRBV29-1 and TRBJ2-1; weak D call: TRBD1 (5 bases). CDR1 is SQVTM and CDR2 is ANQGSEA in the germline V gene. The CDR3 is made up of 12 amino acids. Trimming took 2 bases from V and 6 from J, leaving 8 bases between them.

This clonotype was seen a few times. This sequence joins TRBV21-1 and TRBJ2-3. TRBV21-1 is a pseudogene segment. CDR3 length: 15 amino acids. The CDR3 region has the DNA TGTGCCAGCAGCAATCCGATGACTAGCACAGATACGCAGTATTTT. Its protein product is CASSNPMTSTDTQYF.

This clonotype was found a few times. The CDR3 loop is CASSSRRVAGVNEQFF. CDR3 in DNA: TGTGCCAGCAGCTCCCGCAGGGTAGCGGGGGTTAATGAGCAGTTCTTC. The chain has TRBV11-2 and TRBJ2-1; 9 bases are a match to TRBD2. The germline V gene has CDR1 SGHAT and CDR2 FQNNGV. The CDR3 sequence is 16 residues long. With 4 bases clipped from V and 7 bases from J, the junction kept 11 bases outside the gene matches.

There are many counts of this clonotype. This sequence joins TRBV12-3 or TRBV12-4 and TRBJ2-7; the D gene is possibly TRBD2 (5 bases). The germline V and J ends were trimmed by 7 bases and 1 base, with 8 bases remaining between them. CDR3 length equals 12 residues. The DNA for the CDR3 is TGTGCCAGCACCAGGACTTCCTACGAGCAGTACTTC. Translated: CASTRTSYEQYF.

This clonotype came up a few times. In DNA form, the CDR3 reads TGCAGCGTGTCAGGGGGTTATGGCACAGATACGCAGTATTTT. Translation gives CSVSGGYGTDTQYF. The V call is TRBV29-1, the J call TRBJ2-3; 7 nucleotides align to TRBD1. The germline CDR1 and CDR2 sequences are SQVTM and ANQGSEA. This CDR3 is built from 14 residues. V shed 6 bases and J 1 base; nucleotides not matched to a gene: 7.

At least ten counts were recorded for this clonotype. This chain joins TRBV15 and TRBJ2-5, with 10 bases lining up with TRBD2. The V and J ends lost 6 bases and 2 bases, in that order; junction bases with no gene match: 6. Germline lookup yields CDR1 LNHNV and CDR2 YYDKDF (reference sequence). This CDR3 has 15 amino acids. The DNA for the CDR3 is TGTGCCACCAGGGCTAGCGGGAGTTTGCAAGAGACCCAGTACTTC. Translated, it gives CATRASGSLQETQYF.

This clonotype was counted only a few times. The rearrangement links TRBV5-1 to TRBJ2-7; no definite D call. V was pared by 0 bases and J by 5 bases, with 6 bases between. The CDR3 contains 12 residues. Germline V gene data show CDR1 as SGHRS and CDR2 as YFSETQ. CDR3 sequence reads: CASSLDQHEQYF. The CDR3 nucleotides are TGCGCCAGCAGCTTGGATCAGCACGAGCAGTACTTC.

This clonotype occurred many times. This chain uses TRBV7-2 with TRBJ2-1; D is ambiguous. Per germline, CDR1 SGHTA and CDR2 FQGNSA. Trimming took 2 bases from V and 8 from J, leaving 10 bases between them. This CDR3 is built from 13 residues. CDR3 bases: TGTGCCAGCAGCTTACGCGGCATCGATGAGCAGTTCTTC. It is translated as CASSLRGIDEQFF.

In this sample, this clonotype turned up once. The genes are TRBV27 and TRBJ2-5; TRBD2 aligns across 7 bases. This CDR3 has 15 residues. V dropped 6 bases and J dropped 1; count of bases not matched to a gene: 8. Germline V gives CDR1 MNHEY, CDR2 SMNVEV (reference sequence). Here the CDR3 reads CASSQGPGGQETQYF. The CDR3 nucleotides read TGTGCCAGCAGCCAAGGGCCGGGAGGCCAAGAGACCCAGTACTTC.